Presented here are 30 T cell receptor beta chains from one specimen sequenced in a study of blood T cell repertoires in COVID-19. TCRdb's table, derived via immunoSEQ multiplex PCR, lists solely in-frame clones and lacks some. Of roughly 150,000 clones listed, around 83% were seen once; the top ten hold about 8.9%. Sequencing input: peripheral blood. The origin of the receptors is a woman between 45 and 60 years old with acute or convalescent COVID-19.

CDR3 sequence: CASSLYRGQPQHF. The CDR3, as DNA: TGTGCCAGCAGCTTGTACAGGGGACAGCCCCAGCATTTT. The J gene is TRBJ1-5, the V gene TRBV7-3, with 7 nucleotides matching TRBD1. V was clipped by 3 bases and J by 7 bases; unmatched bases: 3. The CDR3 extends over 13 amino acids. From germline, CDR1 is SGHTA and CDR2 FQGTGA.

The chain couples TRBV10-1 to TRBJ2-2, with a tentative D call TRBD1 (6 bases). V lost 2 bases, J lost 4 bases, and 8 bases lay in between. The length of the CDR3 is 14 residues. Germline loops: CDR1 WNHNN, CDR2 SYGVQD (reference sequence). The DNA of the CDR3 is TGCGCCAGCAGTGAGACCAGGGGCACCGGGGAGCTGTTTTTT. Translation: CASSETRGTGELFF.

CDR3 bases: TGTGCCAGCAGCCCCTACGGGACAGGGGTTAATCAGCCCCAGCATTTT. This encodes CASSPYGTGVNQPQHF. The rearrangement links TRBV28 to TRBJ1-5; TRBD1 agrees at 10 bases. This CDR3 comprises 16 residues. Germline CDR1 MDHEN, CDR2 SYDVKM. Unmatched junction bases numbered 9, after V lost 6 bases and J lost 4 bases.

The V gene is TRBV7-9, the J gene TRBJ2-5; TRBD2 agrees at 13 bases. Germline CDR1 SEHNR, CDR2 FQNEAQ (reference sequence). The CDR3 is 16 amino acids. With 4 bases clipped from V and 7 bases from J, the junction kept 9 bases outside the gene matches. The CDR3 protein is CASSSGLAGAPGTQYF. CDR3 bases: TGTGCCAGCAGCTCCGGACTAGCGGGGGCCCCAGGGACCCAGTACTTC.

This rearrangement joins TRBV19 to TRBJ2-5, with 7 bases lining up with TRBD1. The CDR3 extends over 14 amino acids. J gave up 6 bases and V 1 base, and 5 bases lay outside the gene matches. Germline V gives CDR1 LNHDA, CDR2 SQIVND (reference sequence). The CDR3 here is CASSIGQGIQTQYF. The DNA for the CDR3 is TGTGCCAGTAGTATAGGACAGGGCATACAGACCCAGTACTTC.

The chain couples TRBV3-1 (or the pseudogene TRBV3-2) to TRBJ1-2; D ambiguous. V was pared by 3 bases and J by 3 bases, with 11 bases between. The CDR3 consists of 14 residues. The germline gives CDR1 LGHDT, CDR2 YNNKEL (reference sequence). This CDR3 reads CASSHAGNDYGYTF. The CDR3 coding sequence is TGTGCCAGCAGCCATGCAGGCAACGACTATGGCTACACCTTC.

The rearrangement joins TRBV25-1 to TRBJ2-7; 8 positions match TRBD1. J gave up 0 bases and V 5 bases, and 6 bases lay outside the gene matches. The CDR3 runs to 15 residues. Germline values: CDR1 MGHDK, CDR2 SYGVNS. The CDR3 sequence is CASSIPGTGSYEQYF. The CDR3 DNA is TGTGCCAGCAGTATTCCCGGGACAGGCTCCTACGAGCAGTACTTC.

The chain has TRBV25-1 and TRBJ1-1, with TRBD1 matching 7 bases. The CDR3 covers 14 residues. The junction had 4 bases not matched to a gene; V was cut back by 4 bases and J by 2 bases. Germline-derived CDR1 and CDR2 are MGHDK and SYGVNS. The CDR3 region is CASSVGTVNTEAFF. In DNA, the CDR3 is TGTGCCAGCAGTGTAGGGACAGTCAACACTGAAGCTTTCTTT.

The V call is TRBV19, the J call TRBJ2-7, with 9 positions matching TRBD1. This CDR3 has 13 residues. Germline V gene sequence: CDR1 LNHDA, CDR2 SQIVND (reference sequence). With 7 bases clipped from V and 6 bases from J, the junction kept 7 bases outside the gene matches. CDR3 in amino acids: CASNRDRASEQYF. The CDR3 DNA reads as TGTGCCAGTAACCGGGACAGGGCTTCCGAGCAGTACTTC.

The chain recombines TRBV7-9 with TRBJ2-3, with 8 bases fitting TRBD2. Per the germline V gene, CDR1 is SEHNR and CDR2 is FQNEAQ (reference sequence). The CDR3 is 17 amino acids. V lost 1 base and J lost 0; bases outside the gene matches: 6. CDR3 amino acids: CASSLGHQRGSTDTQYF. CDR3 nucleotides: TGTGCCAGCAGCTTAGGCCATCAGCGGGGGAGCACAGATACGCAGTATTTT.

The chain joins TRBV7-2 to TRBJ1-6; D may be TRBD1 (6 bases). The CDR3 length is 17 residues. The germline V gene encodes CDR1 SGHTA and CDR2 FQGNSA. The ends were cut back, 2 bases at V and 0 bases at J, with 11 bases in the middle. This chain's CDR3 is CASSLRGQHSYNSPLHF. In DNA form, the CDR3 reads TGTGCCAGCAGCTTAAGGGGACAACACTCCTATAATTCACCCCTCCACTTT.

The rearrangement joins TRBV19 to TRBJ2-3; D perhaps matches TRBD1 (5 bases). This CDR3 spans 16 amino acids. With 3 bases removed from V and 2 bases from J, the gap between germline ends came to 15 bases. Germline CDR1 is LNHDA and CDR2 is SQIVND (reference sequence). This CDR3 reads CASSIPALGVTDTQYF. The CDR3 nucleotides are TGTGCCAGTAGTATCCCTGCGTTAGGGGTCACAGATACGCAGTATTTT.

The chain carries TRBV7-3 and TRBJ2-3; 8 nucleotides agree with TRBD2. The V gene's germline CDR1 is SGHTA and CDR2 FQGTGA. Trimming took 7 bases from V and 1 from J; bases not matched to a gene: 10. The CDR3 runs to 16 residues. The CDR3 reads CASIPTGGGGTDTQYF. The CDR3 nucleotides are TGTGCCAGCATCCCAACGGGAGGGGGGGGCACAGATACGCAGTATTTT.

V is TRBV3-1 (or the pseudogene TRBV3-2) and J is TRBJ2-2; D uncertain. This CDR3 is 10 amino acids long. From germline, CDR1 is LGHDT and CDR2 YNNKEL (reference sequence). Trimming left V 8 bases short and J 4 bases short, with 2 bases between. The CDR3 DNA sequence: TGTGCCAGCCTCACCGGGGAGCTGTTTTTT. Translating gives CASLTGELFF.

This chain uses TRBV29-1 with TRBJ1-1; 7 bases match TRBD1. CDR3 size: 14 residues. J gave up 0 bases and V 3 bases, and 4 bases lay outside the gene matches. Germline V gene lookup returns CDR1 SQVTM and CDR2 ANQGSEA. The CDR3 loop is CSVDRQGMNTEAFF. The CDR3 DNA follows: TGCAGCGTTGATAGACAGGGTATGAACACTGAAGCTTTCTTT.

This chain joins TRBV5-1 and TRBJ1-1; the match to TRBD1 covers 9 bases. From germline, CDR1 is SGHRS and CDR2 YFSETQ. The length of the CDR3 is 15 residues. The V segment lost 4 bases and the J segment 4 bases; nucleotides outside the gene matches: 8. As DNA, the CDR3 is TGCGCCAGCAGCCCCCCGACAGGGGGTAGCACTGAAGCTTTCTTT. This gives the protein CASSPPTGGSTEAFF. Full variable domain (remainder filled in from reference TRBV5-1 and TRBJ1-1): KAGVTQTPRYLIKTRGQQVTLSCSPISGHRSVSWYQQTPGQGLQFLFEYFSETQRNKGNFPGRFSGRQFSNSRSEMNVSTLELGDSALYLCASSPPTGGSTEAFFGQGTRLTVV.

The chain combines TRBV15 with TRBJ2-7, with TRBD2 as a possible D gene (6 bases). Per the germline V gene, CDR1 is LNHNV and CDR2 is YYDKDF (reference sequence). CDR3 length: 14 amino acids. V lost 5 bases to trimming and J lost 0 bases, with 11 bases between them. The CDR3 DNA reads TGTGCCACCAGCCCAAGGGACTTCTCCTACGAGCAGTACTTC. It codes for CATSPRDFSYEQYF.

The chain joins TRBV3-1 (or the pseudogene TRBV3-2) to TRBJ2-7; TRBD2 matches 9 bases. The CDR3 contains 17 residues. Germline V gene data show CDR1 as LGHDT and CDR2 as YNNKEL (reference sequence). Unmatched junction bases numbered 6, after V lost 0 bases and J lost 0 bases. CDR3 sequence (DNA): TGTGCCAGCAGCCAAGATAGCCGACTAGCGGACTCCTACGAGCAGTACTTC. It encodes CASSQDSRLADSYEQYF.

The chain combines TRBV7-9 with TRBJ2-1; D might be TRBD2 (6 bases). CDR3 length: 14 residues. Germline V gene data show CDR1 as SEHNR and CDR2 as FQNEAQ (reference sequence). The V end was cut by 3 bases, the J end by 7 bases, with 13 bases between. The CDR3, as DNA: TGTGCCAGCAGCTTTCCCGGGACTTGGAATGAGCAGTTCTTC. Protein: CASSFPGTWNEQFF.

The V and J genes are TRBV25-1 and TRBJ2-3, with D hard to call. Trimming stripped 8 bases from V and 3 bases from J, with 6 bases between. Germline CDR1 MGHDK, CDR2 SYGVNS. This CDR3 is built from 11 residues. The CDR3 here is CASERTDTQYF. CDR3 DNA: TGTGCCAGCGAGAGAACAGATACGCAGTATTTT.

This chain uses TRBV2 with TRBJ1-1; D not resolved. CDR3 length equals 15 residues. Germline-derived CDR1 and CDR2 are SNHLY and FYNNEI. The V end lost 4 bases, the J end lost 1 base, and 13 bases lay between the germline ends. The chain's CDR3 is CASSVEAGRNTEAFF. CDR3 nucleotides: TGTGCCAGCAGTGTAGAAGCAGGTCGGAACACTGAAGCTTTCTTT.

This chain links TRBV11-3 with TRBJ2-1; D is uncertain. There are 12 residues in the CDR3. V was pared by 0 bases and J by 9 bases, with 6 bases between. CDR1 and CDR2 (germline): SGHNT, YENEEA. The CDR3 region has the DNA TGTGCCAGCAGCTTAGACGTCGGTGAGCAGTTCTTC. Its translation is CASSLDVGEQFF.

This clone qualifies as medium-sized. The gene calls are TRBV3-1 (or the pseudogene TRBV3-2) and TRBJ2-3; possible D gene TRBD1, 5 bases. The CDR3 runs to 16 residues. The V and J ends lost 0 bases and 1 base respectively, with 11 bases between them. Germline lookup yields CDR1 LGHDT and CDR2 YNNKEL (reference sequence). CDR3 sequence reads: CASSQERGTGTDTQYF. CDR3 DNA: TGTGCCAGCAGCCAAGAAAGGGGTACAGGCACAGATACGCAGTATTTT.

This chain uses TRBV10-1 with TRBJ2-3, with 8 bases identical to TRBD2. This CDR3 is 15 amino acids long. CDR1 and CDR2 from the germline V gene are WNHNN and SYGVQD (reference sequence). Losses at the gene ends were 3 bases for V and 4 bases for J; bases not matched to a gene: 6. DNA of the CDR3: TGCGCCAGCAGTGATAACGGGAGGGCCGCAGATACGCAGTATTTT. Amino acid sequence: CASSDNGRAADTQYF.

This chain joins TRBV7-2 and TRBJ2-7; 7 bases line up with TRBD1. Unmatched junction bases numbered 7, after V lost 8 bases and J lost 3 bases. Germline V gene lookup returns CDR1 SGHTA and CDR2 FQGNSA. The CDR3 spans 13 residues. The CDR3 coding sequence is TGTGCCAGCGCTGGGCAGGGGGTCTACGAGCAGTACTTC. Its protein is CASAGQGVYEQYF.

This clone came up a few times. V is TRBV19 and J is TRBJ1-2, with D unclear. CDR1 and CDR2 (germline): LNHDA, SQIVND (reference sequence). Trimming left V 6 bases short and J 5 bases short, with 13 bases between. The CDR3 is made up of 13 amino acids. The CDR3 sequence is CASRPTENYGYTF. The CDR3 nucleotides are TGTGCCAGTAGACCGACGGAGAATTATGGCTACACCTTC.

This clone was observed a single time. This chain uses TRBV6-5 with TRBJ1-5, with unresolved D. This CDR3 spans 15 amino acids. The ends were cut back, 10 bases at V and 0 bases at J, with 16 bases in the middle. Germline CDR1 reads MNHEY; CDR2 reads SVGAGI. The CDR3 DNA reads TGTGCCACCCGGCGGGGTTTAAATAGCAATCAGCCCCAGCATTTT. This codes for CATRRGLNSNQPQHF.

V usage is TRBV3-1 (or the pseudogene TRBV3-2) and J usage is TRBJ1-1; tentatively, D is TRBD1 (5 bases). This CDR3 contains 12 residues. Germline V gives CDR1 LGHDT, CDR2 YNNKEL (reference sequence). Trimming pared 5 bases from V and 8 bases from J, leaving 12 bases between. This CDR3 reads CASSLTGIEAFF. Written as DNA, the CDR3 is TGTGCCAGCAGCTTAACAGGCATAGAAGCTTTCTTT.

CDR3 nucleotides: TGTGCCAGCAGCCAAGAGTGGGCCTCCTACGAGCAGTACTTC. This sequence encodes CASSQEWASYEQYF. The chain uses TRBV4-2 and TRBJ2-7; the D is unclear. The germline V and J ends were trimmed by 0 bases and 0 bases, with 6 bases remaining between them. The germline V gene has CDR1 LGHNA and CDR2 YNFKEQ. The CDR3 is made up of 14 amino acids.

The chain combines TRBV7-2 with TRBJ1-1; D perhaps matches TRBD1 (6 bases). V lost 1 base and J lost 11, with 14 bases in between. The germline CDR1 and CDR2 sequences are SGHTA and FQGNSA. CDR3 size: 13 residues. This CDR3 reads CASSLETGSSAFF. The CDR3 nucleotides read TGTGCCAGCAGCTTAGAAACAGGGAGTTCGGCTTTCTTT.